The rows below give T cell receptor beta chains drawn from one sample of a study of blood T cell repertoires in COVID-19. Profiled with immunoSEQ multiplex PCR; TCRdb holds only in-frame clones, not every one. This sample has about 300,000 clones, with 65% to 90% found just once. Material for sequencing was PBMCs or T cells enriched from blood (not recorded which). These receptors originate from a man younger than 45 who had recovered from COVID-19. CDR3s include the opening cysteine and the closing phenylalanine or tryptophan. The D gene is left open where the match is weak. Clone sizes are given selectively: once, few, many, or a class where the clone is expanded.

few	TRBV21-1	-	TRBJ1-1	TGTGCCAGCAGCCAGGGACAGGGGAACACTGAAGCTTTCTTT	CASSQGQGNTEAFF
-	TRBV11-2	TRBD2	TRBJ2-3	TGTGCCAGCAGATCGACTAGCGGGGACCCGTATTTT	CASRSTSGDPYF
once	TRBV3-1/TRBV3-2	-	TRBJ1-3	TGTGCCAGCAGCCAACGACTCGCCCTCTCTGGAAACACCATATATTTT	CASSQRLALSGNTIYF
-	TRBV4-2	TRBD2	TRBJ2-5	TGTGCCAGCAGCCCAAGACTAGCGGGAGATCAAGAGACCCAGTACTTC	CASSPRLAGDQETQYF
-	TRBV6-5	-	TRBJ2-7	TGTGCCTACCACGTTGATAGCGGAGATTACGAGCAGTACTTC	CAYHVDSGDYEQYF
-	TRBV19	-	TRBJ2-5	TGTGCCAGTAGTATAGGCGGCGAGACCCAGTACTTC	CASSIGGETQYF
once	TRBV6-5	TRBD1	TRBJ1-3	TGTGCCAGCTCTCTGACAGGGGTCTCTGGAAACACCATATATTTT	CASSLTGVSGNTIYF
-	TRBV19	-	TRBJ1-5	TGTGCCAGTAGAGACCCAGGGAGGGACGGTCAGCCCCAGCATTTT	CASRDPGRDGQPQHF
-	TRBV2	TRBD1	TRBJ1-2	TGTGCCAGCAGTCCGGGACAGGGGTTCTTCTACACCTTC	CASSPGQGFFYTF
-	TRBV5-1	TRBD1	TRBJ1-2	TGCGCCAGCAGCTCGGACAGGGGGCAAAGTGGCTACACCTTC	CASSSDRGQSGYTF
once	TRBV6-5	TRBD1	TRBJ2-1	TGTGCCAGCAGTTTGACAGGGGAGAGGGGCAATGAGCAGTTCTTC	CASSLTGERGNEQFF
-	TRBV4-1	-	TRBJ2-3	TGCGCCAGCAGCCAAGATTCGGGGGTAGGAACAGATACGCAGTATTTT	CASSQDSGVGTDTQYF
-	TRBV11-3	-	TRBJ1-1	TGTGCCAGCAGCTTAGGAGGGAGGGCCACTGAAGCTTTCTTT	CASSLGGRATEAFF
-	TRBV4-1	TRBD2	TRBJ2-7	TGCGCCAGCAGCCAAGGGACTAGCAACGAGCAGTACTTC	CASSQGTSNEQYF
-	TRBV27	-	TRBJ1-5	TGTGCCAGCAGACAGACAGATTATAGCAATCAGCCCCAGCATTTT	CASRQTDYSNQPQHF
-	TRBV11-2	TRBD2	TRBJ2-5	TGTGCCAGCAGCTTAGATCGGACTAGCGGGGGGGCGCTGGTCCAGTACTTC	CASSLDRTSGGALVQYF
-	TRBV27	TRBD2	TRBJ2-7	TGTGCCAGCAGTTTACTATCTAGCGGGGGTGCCACCTACGAGCAGTACTTC	CASSLLSSGGATYEQYF
-	TRBV28	-	TRBJ1-2	TGTGCCAGCAGTCCCCAAACAGGTCTTGGCTACACCTTC	CASSPQTGLGYTF
-	TRBV7-8	-	TRBJ2-5	TGTGCCAGCAGCTTAGGGGCAAGTCAGGAAGAGACCCAGTACTTC	CASSLGASQEETQYF
-	TRBV6-2/TRBV6-3	TRBD2	TRBJ2-1	TGTGCCAGCAGTCGGATCGCTAGCGGGAGCGCTATATACAATGAGCAGTTCTTC	CASSRIASGSAIYNEQFF
-	TRBV5-3	TRBD2	TRBJ2-7	TGTGCCAGAAGCTTGCTTGTATCCAGCGGGAATGACGAGCAGTACTTC	CARSLLVSSGNDEQYF
-	TRBV6-5	-	TRBJ2-7	TGTGCCAGCAGAGACTGGGACAAATCCTACGAGCAGTACTTC	CASRDWDKSYEQYF